This is a list of T cell receptor beta chains from one sample in a study of T cells in Graves' hyperthyroidism and ophthalmopathy. TCRdb re-called the multiplex PCR reads through MiXCR, storing one row per CDR3 protein. The sample holds hundreds of thousands of distinct CDR3 sequences, 40% to 55% seen once. The specimen was peripheral blood or thyroid tissue (not recorded which). The receptors come from a woman aged 18-30 years with Graves' hyperthyroidism. Each CDR3 is given with its conserved first and last residue. The order of the fields is clone size, D gene, J gene, V gene, CDR3 DNA, CDR3 protein. A D gene is named only where the DNA matches it firmly. Rows give clone size only sometimes, using once, few, many, or a class for an expanded clone.

clone size: NA
D gene: NA
J gene: TRBJ1-1
V gene: TRBV29-1
CDR3 DNA: TGCAGCGTGCAGACTCAGGTGAACACTGAAGCTTTCTTT
CDR3 protein: CSVQTQVNTEAFF

clone size: many
D gene: NA
J gene: TRBJ2-5
V gene: TRBV7-9
CDR3 DNA: TGTGCCAGCAGCCAAGAAGGTAGAGAGACCCAGTACTTC
CDR3 protein: CASSQEGRETQYF

clone size: few
D gene: NA
J gene: TRBJ2-7
V gene: TRBV5-1
CDR3 DNA: TGCGCCAGCAGCTTGGACAGCCGGTACGAGCAGTACTTC
CDR3 protein: CASSLDSRYEQYF

clone size: few
D gene: TRBD1
J gene: TRBJ1-1
V gene: TRBV29-1
CDR3 DNA: TGCAGCGTTGAAGAGATGGACAGGGGGTCCCCTGAAGCTTTCTTT
CDR3 protein: CSVEEMDRGSPEAFF

clone size: once
D gene: TRBD1
J gene: TRBJ1-4
V gene: TRBV29-1
CDR3 DNA: TGCAGCGTCTGGGCAGGGGGCCTCGAAAAACTGTTTTTT
CDR3 protein: CSVWAGGLEKLFF

clone size: NA
D gene: NA
J gene: TRBJ1-2
V gene: TRBV20-1
CDR3 DNA: TGCAGTGCTCCGCACACCTCCTATGGCTACACCTTC
CDR3 protein: CSAPHTSYGYTF

clone size: NA
D gene: TRBD1
J gene: TRBJ1-6
V gene: TRBV6-5
CDR3 DNA: TGTGCCAGCAGTCCCCCGGGACAGGGGGTTTCACCCCTCCACTTT
CDR3 protein: CASSPPGQGVSPLHF

clone size: NA
D gene: NA
J gene: TRBJ2-5
V gene: TRBV29-1
CDR3 DNA: TGCAGCGTTGAAGAGGGGATACACGAGACCCAGTACTTC
CDR3 protein: CSVEEGIHETQYF

clone size: NA
D gene: NA
J gene: TRBJ1-6
V gene: TRBV7-9
CDR3 DNA: TGTGCCAGCAGCTTAGGCCCCCTTGGGGGCGCGAGATCACCCCTCCACTTT
CDR3 protein: CASSLGPLGGARSPLHF

clone size: many
D gene: NA
J gene: TRBJ1-3
V gene: TRBV29-1
CDR3 DNA: TGCAGCGTTGAAGAGCCTATCCGAAACACCATATATTTT
CDR3 protein: CSVEEPIRNTIYF

clone size: NA
D gene: TRBD1
J gene: TRBJ2-7
V gene: TRBV11-1
CDR3 DNA: TGTGCCAGCAGCTTAGCCCCCGGACAGGGGGCTCAGGAGCAGTACTTC
CDR3 protein: CASSLAPGQGAQEQYF

clone size: NA
D gene: TRBD1
J gene: TRBJ1-1
V gene: TRBV29-1
CDR3 DNA: TGCAGCGTTACCGACAGGGAGTACACTGAAGCTTTCTTT
CDR3 protein: CSVTDREYTEAFF

clone size: NA
D gene: NA
J gene: TRBJ2-5
V gene: TRBV4-1
CDR3 DNA: TGCGCCAGCAGCCAAGATCCCCCGCGGCCTCAAGAGACCCAGTACTTC
CDR3 protein: CASSQDPPRPQETQYF

clone size: NA
D gene: TRBD1
J gene: TRBJ1-5
V gene: TRBV10-3
CDR3 DNA: TGTGCCATCATGCTCGGGACAGGGGATAGCAATCAGCCCCAGCATTTT
CDR3 protein: CAIMLGTGDSNQPQHF

clone size: NA
D gene: NA
J gene: TRBJ1-2
V gene: TRBV10-3
CDR3 DNA: TGTGCCAGCAGGCCACCCGCCAACTATGGCTACACCTTC
CDR3 protein: CASRPPANYGYTF

clone size: NA
D gene: NA
J gene: TRBJ1-2
V gene: TRBV7-2
CDR3 DNA: TGTGCCAGCAGCGGGGGTTCCGCCTTTGGCTACACCTTC
CDR3 protein: CASSGGSAFGYTF

clone size: many
D gene: TRBD2
J gene: TRBJ2-7
V gene: TRBV20-1
CDR3 DNA: TGCAGTGCTTTAAGTGGGACTAGCATCTCCTACGAGCAGTACTTC
CDR3 protein: CSALSGTSISYEQYF

clone size: many
D gene: NA
J gene: TRBJ1-1
V gene: TRBV7-3
CDR3 DNA: TGTGCCAGCAGGTCCCTGATTAGCACTGAAGCTTTCTTT
CDR3 protein: CASRSLISTEAFF

clone size: many
D gene: TRBD1
J gene: TRBJ1-2
V gene: TRBV10-3
CDR3 DNA: TGTGCCATCAAGCAAGGGACAGGTGAGGGCTATGGCTACACCTTC
CDR3 protein: CAIKQGTGEGYGYTF

clone size: NA
D gene: NA
J gene: TRBJ1-4
V gene: TRBV10-3
CDR3 DNA: TGTGCCAGCAGTTACGAGGCAGGGGAAATGAAAAAACTGTTTTTT
CDR3 protein: CASSYEAGEMKKLFF

clone size: many
D gene: TRBD1
J gene: TRBJ2-5
V gene: TRBV24-1
CDR3 DNA: TGTGCCACCAGTGGCACAGGGGGTATCGAGACCCAGTACTTC
CDR3 protein: CATSGTGGIETQYF

clone size: NA
D gene: TRBD1
J gene: TRBJ1-5
V gene: TRBV10-3
CDR3 DNA: TGTGCCATCAGGAGCCAGGGGGGGCAGCCCCAGCATTTT
CDR3 protein: CAIRSQGGQPQHF

clone size: few
D gene: NA
J gene: TRBJ1-1
V gene: TRBV29-1
CDR3 DNA: TGCAGCGCAGGATTCACTGAAGCTTTCTTT
CDR3 protein: CSAGFTEAFF

clone size: few
D gene: TRBD1
J gene: TRBJ1-2
V gene: TRBV7-9
CDR3 DNA: TGTGCCAGCAGCTTACCGGGACAGGGTGTTGGCTACACCTTC
CDR3 protein: CASSLPGQGVGYTF

clone size: NA
D gene: NA
J gene: TRBJ2-7
V gene: TRBV24-1
CDR3 DNA: TGTGCCACCAGTGATTCCAGAGGGGGGTTTTACGAGCAGTACTTC
CDR3 protein: CATSDSRGGFYEQYF

clone size: many
D gene: TRBD1
J gene: TRBJ1-4
V gene: TRBV7-9
CDR3 DNA: TGTGCCAGCAGTCCGGGACAGGGAGGAGAAAAACTGTTTTTT
CDR3 protein: CASSPGQGGEKLFF

clone size: NA
D gene: NA
J gene: TRBJ2-2
V gene: TRBV20-1
CDR3 DNA: TGCAGTGCTCCTATCCTCCCGGGGGCCGGGGAGCTGTTTTTT
CDR3 protein: CSAPILPGAGELFF

clone size: NA
D gene: NA
J gene: TRBJ2-7
V gene: TRBV20-1
CDR3 DNA: TGCAGTGCCGCTAGATGGATTTGGGACACTTCCTACGAGCAGTACTTC
CDR3 protein: CSAARWIWDTSYEQYF

clone size: many
D gene: NA
J gene: TRBJ1-1
V gene: TRBV10-3
CDR3 DNA: TGTGCCATCAGTGAGTCGGACCCACAAGGAGCTTTCTTT
CDR3 protein: CAISESDPQGAFF

clone size: NA
D gene: NA
J gene: TRBJ1-2
V gene: TRBV7-9
CDR3 DNA: TGTGCCAGCGCGGGGGGGAACTATGGCTACACCTTC
CDR3 protein: CASAGGNYGYTF

clone size: many
D gene: NA
J gene: TRBJ1-5
V gene: TRBV15
CDR3 DNA: TGTGCCACCAGCAGAGACGCGGGGAATCAGCCCCAGCATTTT
CDR3 protein: CATSRDAGNQPQHF

clone size: once
D gene: NA
J gene: TRBJ1-5
V gene: TRBV25-1
CDR3 DNA: TGTGCCAGCAGTGGTACAGGGAGTAGCAATCAGCCCCAGCATTTT
CDR3 protein: CASSGTGSSNQPQHF

clone size: few
D gene: NA
J gene: TRBJ2-5
V gene: TRBV7-9
CDR3 DNA: TGTGCCAGCAGCCAGATTACTAGTAGGGAGACCCAGTACTTC
CDR3 protein: CASSQITSRETQYF

clone size: many
D gene: NA
J gene: TRBJ2-6
V gene: TRBV29-1
CDR3 DNA: TGCAGCGTTGAAGAGGTCAGGGACTCTGGGGCCAACGTCCTGACTTTC
CDR3 protein: CSVEEVRDSGANVLTF

clone size: NA
D gene: NA
J gene: TRBJ1-5
V gene: TRBV2
CDR3 DNA: TGTGCTAGAGACAGGAGCAGTAGCAATCAGCCCCAGCATTTT
CDR3 protein: CARDRSSSNQPQHF

clone size: few
D gene: NA
J gene: TRBJ1-1
V gene: TRBV2
CDR3 DNA: TGTGCCAGCAGTGAAAGCGGCGGGGATGGGGCTTTCTTT
CDR3 protein: CASSESGGDGAFF

clone size: NA
D gene: NA
J gene: TRBJ1-4
V gene: TRBV2
CDR3 DNA: TGTGCCAGCAGTGAAGAAGCGATTTTT
CDR3 protein: CASSEEAIF

clone size: many
D gene: NA
J gene: TRBJ2-2
V gene: TRBV29-1
CDR3 DNA: TGCAGCGTTCTGAACCAGGGTAGCGGGGAGCTGTTTTTT
CDR3 protein: CSVLNQGSGELFF

clone size: many
D gene: NA
J gene: TRBJ1-3
V gene: TRBV10-3
CDR3 DNA: TGTGCCATCAGTGACCCCGTGGGAGGCTCTGGAAACACCATATATTTT
CDR3 protein: CAISDPVGGSGNTIYF

clone size: NA
D gene: NA
J gene: TRBJ2-7
V gene: TRBV2
CDR3 DNA: TGTGCCAGCAGTGCGGAGGGGCAGGGATGGACCTACGAGCAGTACTTC
CDR3 protein: CASSAEGQGWTYEQYF

clone size: once
D gene: NA
J gene: TRBJ1-6
V gene: TRBV19
CDR3 DNA: TGTGCCGCACCCCCAAGGGGTTATAATTCACCCCTCCACTTT
CDR3 protein: CAAPPRGYNSPLHF

clone size: NA
D gene: NA
J gene: TRBJ2-2
V gene: TRBV7-2
CDR3 DNA: TGTGCCAGCAGCTCGACCCTGAACACCGGGGAGCTGTTTTTT
CDR3 protein: CASSSTLNTGELFF

clone size: NA
D gene: TRBD1
J gene: TRBJ2-2
V gene: TRBV29-1
CDR3 DNA: TGCAGCGTTGAAGCAGCGGGGACAGGGGTCACCGGGGAGCTGTTTTTT
CDR3 protein: CSVEAAGTGVTGELFF

clone size: NA
D gene: NA
J gene: TRBJ1-2
V gene: TRBV10-2
CDR3 DNA: TGCGCCAGCAGGGGACAAACCGACTATGGCTACACCTTC
CDR3 protein: CASRGQTDYGYTF

clone size: NA
D gene: TRBD1
J gene: TRBJ2-6
V gene: TRBV10-3
CDR3 DNA: TGTGCCATCAGTGAGTCGGCAGGGGGTCCTTCTGGGGCCAACGTCCTGACTTTC
CDR3 protein: CAISESAGGPSGANVLTF

clone size: few
D gene: TRBD1
J gene: TRBJ2-7
V gene: TRBV7-8
CDR3 DNA: TGTGCCAGCAGCTCTCGCCGGGACAGGACCTACGAGCAGTACTTC
CDR3 protein: CASSSRRDRTYEQYF